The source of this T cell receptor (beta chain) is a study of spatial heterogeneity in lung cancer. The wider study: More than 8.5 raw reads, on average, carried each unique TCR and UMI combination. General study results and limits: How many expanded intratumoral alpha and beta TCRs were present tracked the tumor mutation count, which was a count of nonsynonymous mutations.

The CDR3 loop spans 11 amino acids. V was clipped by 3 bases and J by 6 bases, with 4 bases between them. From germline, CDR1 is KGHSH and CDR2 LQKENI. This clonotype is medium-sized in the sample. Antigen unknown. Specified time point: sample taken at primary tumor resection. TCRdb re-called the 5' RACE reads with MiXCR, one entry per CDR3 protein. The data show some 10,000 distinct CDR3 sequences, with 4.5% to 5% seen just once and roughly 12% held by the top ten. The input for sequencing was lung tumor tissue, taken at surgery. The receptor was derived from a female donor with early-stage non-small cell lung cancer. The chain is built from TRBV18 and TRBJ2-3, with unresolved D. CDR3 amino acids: CASSPSDTQYF. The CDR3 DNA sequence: TGTGCCAGCTCACCCTCGGATACGCAGTATTTT.